The 21 T cell receptor beta chains below all came from one sample that was sequenced in a study of early T cells in non-severe SARS-CoV-2 infection. TCRdb processed the 5' RACE reads anew with MiXCR; each CDR3 protein has one entry. Of some 38,000 distinct CDR3 sequences detected, 5% to 6.5% appear once; the ten largest clones hold 25% to 30%. The sample consisted of whole blood. Receptors originate from an adult who was a healthcare worker with PCR-confirmed SARS-CoV-2 infection or an uninfected control (not recorded which).

The chain uses TRBV3-1 and TRBJ2-1, with D maybe TRBD2 (6 bases). The ends were cut back, 6 bases at V and 7 bases at J, with 19 bases in the middle. This CDR3 spans 15 amino acids. Germline lookup yields CDR1 LGHDT and CDR2 YNNKEL (reference sequence). CDR3 sequence: CASSHGGKRWNEQFF. The CDR3 bases are TGTGCCAGCAGTCACGGCGGGAAAAGGTGGAATGAGCAGTTCTTC.

The CDR3 DNA sequence: TGTGCCAGCAGCTTAGGTATAGCTGAGCAGTTCTTC. It translates to CASSLGIAEQFF. The gene calls are TRBV7-2 and TRBJ2-1; no clear D. Germline V CDR1 and CDR2: SGHTA, FQGNSA. The CDR3 consists of 12 residues. V was cut by 1 base and J by 9 bases, with 7 bases left in between.

This clonotype came up many times. V and J are TRBV24-1 and TRBJ2-5; D not certain. Germline V gene lookup returns CDR1 KGHDR and CDR2 SFDVKD. Trimming removed 3 bases at V and 5 bases at J, with 15 bases between. This CDR3 is built from 15 residues. The CDR3 sequence is CATSDPLSGGETQYF. CDR3 coding DNA: TGTGCCACCAGTGATCCCCTCTCAGGCGGTGAGACCCAGTACTTC.

V is TRBV4-2 and J is TRBJ2-1; TRBD2 matches at 8 bases. The germline V gene has CDR1 LGHNA and CDR2 YNFKEQ. The CDR3 has 14 residues. The V and J ends lost 5 bases and 6 bases, in that order; junction bases with no gene match: 6. The CDR3 loop reads CASSKGGRRNEQFF. CDR3 in DNA: TGTGCCAGCAGCAAGGGCGGGAGGCGCAATGAGCAGTTCTTC.

Many counts were recorded for this clonotype. The chain employs TRBV6-5 and TRBJ2-3; no reliable D call. This CDR3 is 13 amino acids long. In germline, CDR1 is MNHEY, CDR2 SVGAGI. V was clipped by 6 bases and J by 1 base, with 8 bases between them. DNA for the CDR3: TGTGCCAGCAGAAAGGGCGGCACAGATACGCAGTATTTT. This encodes CASRKGGTDTQYF.

This clonotype showed up many times. J is TRBJ1-1 and V is TRBV20-1; D call uncertain. Deletions cut 0 bases from V and 3 bases from J, with 14 bases between. Germline CDR1 DFQATT, CDR2 SNEGSKA (reference sequence). This CDR3 is built from 15 residues. The CDR3 bases are TGCAGTGCTAGAGATCCCCAGAATAGAGACACTGAAGCTTTCTTT. Amino acid sequence: CSARDPQNRDTEAFF.

This clonotype was picked up many times. The chain employs TRBV5-5 and TRBJ2-1, with D perhaps matching TRBD1 (6 bases). The V end lost 4 bases, the J end lost 8 bases, and 22 bases lay between the germline ends. Germline CDR1 reads SGHKS; CDR2 reads YYEKEE (reference sequence). CDR3 length: 16 residues. CDR3 residues: CASSASEQGKPDEQFF. DNA for the CDR3: TGTGCCAGCAGCGCCTCTGAACAGGGAAAGCCTGATGAGCAGTTCTTC. Full variable domain (rest looked up from reference TRBV5-5 and TRBJ2-1): DAGVTQSPTHLIKTRGQQVTLRCSPISGHKSVSWYQQVLGQGPQFIFQYYEKEERGRGNFPDRFSARQFPNYSSELNVNALLLGDSALYLCASSASEQGKPDEQFFGPGTRLTVL.

This clonotype was counted many times. The chain links TRBV5-1 to TRBJ1-1, with 9 bases fitting TRBD1. The CDR3 has 14 residues. The J segment lost 4 bases and the V segment lost 4 bases, leaving 5 bases of the junction unmatched. Germline CDR1 and CDR2: SGHRS and YFSETQ. CDR3: CASSVGQGGTEAFF. The CDR3 coding sequence is TGCGCCAGCAGCGTGGGACAGGGAGGCACTGAAGCTTTCTTT.

The table lists this clonotype with many counts. The V and J genes are TRBV5-1 and TRBJ1-1; no definite D call. Deletions cut 0 bases from V and 0 bases from J, with 9 bases between. The length of the CDR3 is 15 residues. CDR1 SGHRS and CDR2 YFSETQ come from the germline V gene. The CDR3 nucleotides read TGCGCCAGCAGCTTGGCCGTCAGTATGAACACTGAAGCTTTCTTT. Amino acid sequence: CASSLAVSMNTEAFF.

This clonotype was recorded many times. The rearrangement links TRBV4-3 to TRBJ2-1, with D perhaps TRBD1 (5 bases). Trimming took off 4 bases at V and 10 bases at J, with 11 bases between the two ends. There are 12 residues in the CDR3. The germline CDR1 and CDR2 sequences are LGHNA and YSLEER. The CDR3, as DNA: TGCGCCAGCAGCCCTAGGGGATACGAGCAGTTCTTC. Amino acid sequence: CASSPRGYEQFF.

This clonotype was counted between two and nine times. The rearrangement uses TRBV12-3 or TRBV12-4 and TRBJ1-2; no firm D call. Trimming left V 7 bases short and J 4 bases short, with 13 bases between. The CDR3 totals 13 residues. CDR3 amino acids: CASTPGVGYGYTF. The CDR3 coding sequence is TGTGCCAGCACACCCGGGGTGGGCTATGGCTACACCTTC.

This clonotype was counted ten times or more. The chain carries TRBV6-5 and TRBJ2-2, with D possibly being TRBD2 (5 bases). The V end was cut by 5 bases, the J end by 5 bases, with 6 bases between. The CDR3 length is 12 residues. Per germline, CDR1 MNHEY and CDR2 SVGAGI. The CDR3 here is CASSRGTGELFF. CDR3 in DNA: TGTGCCAGCAGTCGGGGAACCGGGGAGCTGTTTTTT.

This clonotype was seen at least ten times. The chain employs TRBV5-1 and TRBJ1-6; D is undetermined. CDR3 length: 14 residues. Germline CDR1 reads SGHRS; CDR2 reads YFSETQ. With 0 bases removed from V and 5 bases from J, the gap between germline ends came to 6 bases. CDR3 residues: CASSLDHNNSPLHF. CDR3 nucleotide sequence: TGCGCCAGCAGCTTGGACCACAATAATTCACCCCTCCACTTT. Variable domain in full (rest from reference TRBV5-1 and TRBJ1-6): KAGVTQTPRYLIKTRGQQVTLSCSPISGHRSVSWYQQTPGQGLQFLFEYFSETQRNKGNFPGRFSGRQFSNSRSEMNVSTLELGDSALYLCASSLDHNNSPLHFGNGTRLTVT.

This clonotype was seen at least ten times. The gene calls are TRBV6-2 or TRBV6-3 and TRBJ2-1; perhaps TRBD2 as D (7 bases). Germline-derived CDR1 and CDR2 are MNHEY and SVGEGT. The CDR3 runs to 18 residues. Deletions cut 4 bases from V and 3 bases from J, with 22 bases between. Here the CDR3 reads CASSSPGPSGGRYNEQFF. The CDR3 nucleotides read TGTGCCAGCAGTTCCCCCGGCCCCTCGGGGGGCCGCTACAATGAGCAGTTCTTC.

This clonotype was observed many times. This chain joins TRBV5-4 and TRBJ1-1; D gene uncertain. The V and J ends lost 0 bases and 5 bases respectively, with 11 bases between them. There are 14 residues in the CDR3. Germline CDR1 reads SGHNT; CDR2 reads YYREEE (reference sequence). The CDR3 sequence: CASSLDGPVTEAFF. CDR3 DNA: TGTGCCAGCAGCTTGGATGGGCCGGTAACTGAAGCTTTCTTT. The full variable domain, its missing parts supplied by reference TRBV5-4 and TRBJ1-1, is ETGVTQSPTHLIKTRGQQVTLRCSSQSGHNTVSWYQQALGQGPQFIFQYYREEENGRGNFPPRFSGLQFPNYSSELNVNALELDDSALYLCASSLDGPVTEAFFGQGTRLTVV.

In its sample, this clonotype was seen a few times. The chain joins TRBV3-1 to TRBJ1-2; no definite D call. Germline lookup yields CDR1 LGHDT and CDR2 YNNKEL (reference sequence). Trimming took 0 bases from V and 4 from J, leaving 12 bases between them. This CDR3 contains 15 residues. This CDR3 reads CASSQDVEAGYGYTF. In DNA, the CDR3 is TGTGCCAGCAGCCAAGACGTTGAGGCGGGCTATGGCTACACCTTC.

This clonotype was observed many times. The chain links TRBV6-5 to TRBJ1-5; TRBD1 is a possible D gene (5 bases). The CDR3 has 15 residues. CDR1 is MNHEY, CDR2 SVGAGI, per germline. V dropped 6 bases and J dropped 3 bases, with 15 bases sitting between them. The CDR3 sequence: CASSPGADYNQPQHF. In DNA, the CDR3 is TGTGCCAGCAGCCCTGGGGCGGACTACAATCAGCCCCAGCATTTT.

The table lists this clonotype with a few counts. The rearrangement uses TRBV5-1 and TRBJ2-7; no clear D. Germline V CDR1 and CDR2: SGHRS, YFSETQ. There are 14 residues in the CDR3. V gave up 0 bases and J gave up 2 bases, with 9 bases separating them. The CDR3 sequence: CASSLEHPTYEQYF. In DNA form, the CDR3 reads TGCGCCAGCAGCTTGGAACACCCCACCTACGAGCAGTACTTC.

This clonotype was seen more than once but under ten times. The chain joins TRBV12-3 or TRBV12-4 to TRBJ2-2; D is ambiguous. This CDR3 is 14 amino acids long. V lost 2 bases, J lost 1 base, and 5 bases lay in between. Here the CDR3 DNA reads TGTGCCAGCAGTTTAATGCGGAACACCGGGGAGCTGTTTTTT. This sequence encodes CASSLMRNTGELFF.

Comments on this clonotype: The junction and the germline gene differ at one end; a read error may be behind it. The chain combines TRBV3-1 with TRBJ1-1; D remains ambiguous. Germline values: CDR1 LGHDT, CDR2 YNNKEL (reference sequence). The CDR3 length is 14 residues. CDR3 sequence: CASSQGGAGTEVFF. The CDR3 DNA reads as TGTGCCAGCAGCCAAGGCGGCGCAGGCACTGAAGTTTTCTTT.

In this sample, this clonotype turned up many times. The chain carries TRBV12-3 or TRBV12-4 and TRBJ2-1, with TRBD1 matching 7 bases. Losses at the gene ends were 6 bases for V and 0 bases for J; bases not matched to a gene: 5. The CDR3 is made up of 15 amino acids. The CDR3 region is CASSLGQSSYNEQFF. In nucleotides, the CDR3 is TGTGCCAGCAGCCTGGGACAGAGCTCCTACAATGAGCAGTTCTTC.